The clone carrying this TCR beta chain is labeled as medium-sized. Its antigen is unidentified. Thyroid surgery was preceded by no treatment in any patient. This entry is derived from a study of metastatic and nonmetastatic thyroid tumors. Study-wide context: Comparative analysis of repertoires was undertaken across blood and tumor or nodule tissue obtained from malignant and benign thyroid patients.

MiXCR reprocessed the PCR reads for TCRdb. Here the sample spans about 20,000 clones, roughly 36% being singletons. Study findings and constraints: Significantly higher TCR beta diversity was reportedly seen in malignant thyroid tumors than benign nodules, in blood and tumor.

The sample was tumor tissue. The sequence was collected from a male donor with papillary thyroid cancer or a benign thyroid nodule (not recorded which). Some clones in this sample may be carry-over from other donors' samples.

CDR3: CASSERDRVGDSPLHF. The CDR3 DNA reads as TGCGCCAGCAGTGAGAGGGACAGGGTGGGGGATTCACCCCTCCACTTT. The chain uses TRBV10-1 and TRBJ1-6; 9 bases are a match to TRBD1. This CDR3 has 16 residues. Germline CDR1 and CDR2: WNHNN and SYGVQD (reference sequence). After removal of 2 bases from V and 8 bases from J, the junction contained 7 bases not matched to a gene.